This T cell receptor beta chain emerged from a study of circulating CD8 cells and anti-PD-1 response in melanoma. In the study overall: Nivolumab was given intravenously at 3 mg/kg every 2 weeks. Points from the study as a whole: Diversity ranked highest in DNEG and lowest in TIGIT subsets.

Each library started from about 15 ng of total RNA using the QIAseq Immune Repertoire TCR panel. TCRdb ran MiXCR on the reads and lists one entry per CDR3 protein. Of around 2,100 distinct CDR3 sequences detected, approximately 7.2% appear once; the ten largest clones hold about 7.5%. From live CD3+CD8+TCRalphabeta+ cells, four PD-1 and/or TIGIT subsets were sorted. This clonotype is medium-sized. Its antigen is unknown. Germline CDR1 SQVTM, CDR2 ANQGSEA. Trimming left V 7 bases short and J 4 bases short, with 9 bases between. CDR3 length: 11 amino acids. Sequencing used CD8+ T cells from PBMCs, obtained at baseline or after one month of anti-PD-1 therapy (not recorded which). This chain uses TRBV29-1 with TRBJ2-3, with D unclear. The source is a human donor with melanoma. CDR3 DNA: TGCAGCGCCCGGAGCCCAGATACGCAGTATTTT. Residues: CSARSPDTQYF.